The subject of this entry is one T cell receptor beta chain. This clonotype was seen a handful of times. Its cognate antigen has yet to be identified. The sample holds no much larger clone one base away, and base qualities are not on file. The data stem from a study of T cell repertoires in cytomegalovirus infection (dated by TCRdb to about 2019). About the study as a whole: Recently identified HLA-C-restricted CMV epitopes, whose presentation resists viral immunomodulation, were targeted by peptide stimulations together with well-studied HLA-B-restricted epitopes. Because public TCR beta signatures pointed to carriage of CMV infection together with the matching HLA type, the HLA type of each donor mattered for the analysis.

On the study overall, not on this receptor specifically: In the ex vivo response, HLA-C-restricted CMV-specific TCR beta clonotypes were dominant, and in two of eight donors the single most frequent clonotype came from this HLA-C-restricted group. In both this cohort and an independent cohort of some 380 donors, the cumulative frequency of public TCR beta family members distinguished carriers of CMV infection plus the relevant HLA type.

TCRdb records Illumina HiSeq 1500 as the sequencer. TCRdb redid the processing of the public reads, applying fastp at Q25 and MiXCR, and retained in-frame beta chains. For every CDR3 protein sequence, its rows merge into one entry that carries the most common genes and DNA. The sample table shows about 310,000 distinct CDR3 sequences, and more than 20% are seen once. The top ten hold roughly 14% of the sample. The sample's treatment or condition label, decoded: in vitro stimulation with specific CMV peptide epitopes to enrich CMV-specific T cells. Trimming takes 3 bases from V and 4 bases from J, and the germline ends sit 19 bases apart. CDR1 and CDR2 were assigned from the germline V gene as SGHRS and YFSETQ. Measured from the cysteine to the phenylalanine, the CDR3 is 16 residues long. Kept here is only the CDR3 DNA, which spans 48 bases and is read in frame from base 1.

Recombination connected TRBV5-1 to TRBJ1-1, and possibly TRBD1, on 5 matching bases. The clonotype originates from a human donor in good health (CMV status not recorded). Some clones in this sample may be carry-over from other donors' samples. The starting material was cultured PBMCs, obtained from culture after CMV antigen stimulation. In nucleotides, the sequence is TGCGCCAGCAGCTACGGGACGGGCATGGGGGGCACTGAAGCTTTCTTT. Its translation is CASSYGTGMGGTEAFF.